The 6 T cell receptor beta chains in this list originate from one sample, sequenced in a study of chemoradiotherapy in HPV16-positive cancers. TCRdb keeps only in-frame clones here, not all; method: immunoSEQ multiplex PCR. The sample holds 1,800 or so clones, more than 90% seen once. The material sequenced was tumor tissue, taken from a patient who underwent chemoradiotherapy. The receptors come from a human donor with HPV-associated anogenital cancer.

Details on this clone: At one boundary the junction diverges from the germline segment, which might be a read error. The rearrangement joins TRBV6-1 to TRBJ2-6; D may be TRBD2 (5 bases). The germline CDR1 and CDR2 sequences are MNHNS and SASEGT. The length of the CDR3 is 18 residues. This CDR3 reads CASSAWHSSTKSGQRPDF. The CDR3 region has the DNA TGTGCCAGCAGTGCATGGCACTCTAGCACAAAGTCGGGCCAACGTCCTGACTTC.

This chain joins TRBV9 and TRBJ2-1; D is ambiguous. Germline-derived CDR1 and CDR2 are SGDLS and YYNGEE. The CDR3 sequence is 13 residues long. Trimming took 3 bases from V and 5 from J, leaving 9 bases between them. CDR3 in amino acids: CASSDMADNEQFF. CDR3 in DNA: TGTGCCAGCAGCGACATGGCAGACAATGAGCAGTTCTTC.

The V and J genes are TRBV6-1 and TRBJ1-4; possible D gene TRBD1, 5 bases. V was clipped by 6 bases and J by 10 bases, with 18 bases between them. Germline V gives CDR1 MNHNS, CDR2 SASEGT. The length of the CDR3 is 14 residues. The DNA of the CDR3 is TGTGCCAGCAGATCCTGGGACCGCCAAGGAAAACTGTTTTTT. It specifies CASRSWDRQGKLFF.

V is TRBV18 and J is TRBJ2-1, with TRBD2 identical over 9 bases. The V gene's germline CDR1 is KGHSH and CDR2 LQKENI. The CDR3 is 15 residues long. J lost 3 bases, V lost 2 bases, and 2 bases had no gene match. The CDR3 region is CASSPGLANYNEQFF. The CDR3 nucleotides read TGTGCCAGCTCACCAGGACTAGCGAACTACAATGAGCAGTTCTTC.

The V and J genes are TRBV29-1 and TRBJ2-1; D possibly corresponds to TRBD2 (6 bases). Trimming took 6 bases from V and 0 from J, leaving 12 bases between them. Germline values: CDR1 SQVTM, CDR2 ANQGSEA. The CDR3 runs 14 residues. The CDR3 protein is CSVALGGSYNEQFF. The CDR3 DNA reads TGCAGCGTCGCTCTGGGGGGCTCCTACAATGAGCAGTTCTTC.

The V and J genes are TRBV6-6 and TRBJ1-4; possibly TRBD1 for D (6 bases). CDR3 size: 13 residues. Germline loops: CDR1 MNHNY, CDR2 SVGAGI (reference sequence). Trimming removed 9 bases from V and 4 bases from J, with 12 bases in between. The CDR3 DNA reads TGTGCCAGTGCAGGACAGTTTAATGAAAAACTGTTTTTT. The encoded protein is CASAGQFNEKLFF.